This T cell receptor (beta chain) was captured by sequencing in a study of T cells expressing NK-cell markers. With UMIs, 5'RACE template switching was used to make TCR beta cDNA. TCRdb re-called the 5' RACE reads and shows each CDR3 protein once, DNA omitted. This listing includes some 340,000 distinct CDR3 sequences. The CDR3 has 14 residues. This chain connects TRBV12-3 or TRBV12-4 to TRBJ1-5; TCRdb's D call of TRBD1 is untestable without DNA. The receptor's source is a man between 18 and 69 years old in good health. The sample consisted of blood T cells: a sorted CD56 or NKG2C T cell subset, CD4+ or CD8+ T cells, or bulk PBMC T cells (not recorded which). CDR3 loop: CASTPRTGFQPQHF.